This TCR beta chain was identified during a study of blood T cell repertoires in COVID-19. Germline CDR1 and CDR2: GTSNPN and SVGIG (reference sequence). Trimming took 4 bases from V and 0 from J, leaving 10 bases between them. The CDR3 consists of 13 residues. Generated by immunoSEQ multiplex PCR, the TCRdb table keeps only in-frame clones and is missing some. The sample lists approximately 250,000 clones, 70% to 90% seen once, with approximately 4% in the top ten. The specimen sequenced was PBMCs or T cells enriched from blood (not recorded which). The V and J genes are TRBV30 and TRBJ2-7; D is ambiguous. This TCR was recovered from a young woman with acute COVID-19. The DNA of the CDR3 is TGTGCCTGGAACCGCGGCGGCTCCTACGAGCAGTACTTC. It is translated as CAWNRGGSYEQYF. Filled out from reference TRBV30 and TRBJ2-7, the complete variable domain reads SQTIHQWPATLVQPVGSPLSLECTVEGTSNPNLYWYRQAAGRGLQLLFYSVGIGQISSEVPQNLSASRPQDRQFILSSKKLLLSDSGFYLCAWNRGGSYEQYFGPGTRLTVT.